The 20 T cell receptor beta chains given below trace back to one sample, sequenced in a study of blood T cell repertoires in COVID-19. Produced via immunoSEQ multiplex PCR; TCRdb's table is partial and in-frame only. This table has around 150,000 clones, 92% appearing once. The sequenced sample consisted of peripheral blood. The receptors derive from a man aged 25 to 45 with COVID-19, enrolled during active disease.

The chain carries TRBV5-1 and TRBJ1-1; TRBD1 matches 11 bases. The CDR3 runs to 17 residues. V shed 4 bases, J shed 7 bases, and the junction held 15 bases outside the gene matches. The germline CDR1 and CDR2 sequences are SGHRS and YFSETQ. CDR3 nucleotide sequence: TGCGCCAGCAGCCCACCTATTGCCGGGACAGGGGGAGGTGAAGCTTTCTTT. Its translation is CASSPPIAGTGGGEAFF.

The V and J genes are TRBV18 and TRBJ1-1; 7 positions agree with TRBD1. The CDR3 has 15 residues. Losses at the gene ends were 3 bases for V and 1 base for J; bases not matched to a gene: 5. From germline, CDR1 is KGHSH and CDR2 LQKENI. The CDR3 DNA sequence: TGTGCCAGCTCACCGACGGAGGGGGCGAACACTGAAGCTTTCTTT. Residues: CASSPTEGANTEAFF. Drawing the rest from reference TRBV18 and TRBJ1-1, the complete variable domain is NAGVMQNPRHLVRRRGQEARLRCSPMKGHSHVYWYRQLPEEGLKFMVYLQKENIIDESGMPKERFSAEFPKEGPSILRIQQVVRGDSAAYFCASSPTEGANTEAFFGQGTRLTVV.

V usage is TRBV2 and J usage is TRBJ1-4; weak D call: TRBD1 (6 bases). The CDR3 loop spans 18 amino acids. Trimming left V 0 bases short and J 6 bases short, with 20 bases between. From germline, CDR1 is SNHLY and CDR2 FYNNEI. The CDR3 region has the DNA TGTGCCAGCAGTGAAGCGCTTCCAAGGGACACTAGAGATGAAAAACTGTTTTTT. It specifies CASSEALPRDTRDEKLFF.

The chain is built from TRBV9 and TRBJ1-1; 9 bases are a match to TRBD1. V shed 0 bases and J 3 bases; nucleotides not matched to a gene: 12. The CDR3 sequence is 18 residues long. The V gene's germline CDR1 is SGDLS and CDR2 YYNGEE. The CDR3 loop reads CASSVGGAYRGQDTEAFF. DNA of the CDR3: TGTGCCAGCAGCGTAGGGGGAGCATACAGGGGGCAGGACACTGAAGCTTTCTTT.

This chain connects TRBV7-3 to TRBJ2-3; TRBD2 matches at 10 bases. CDR1 SGHTA and CDR2 FQGTGA come from the germline V gene. V gave up 5 bases and J gave up 2 bases; unmatched junction bases: 4. The CDR3 totals 15 residues. The CDR3: CASSPSGGVTDTQYF. In nucleotides, the CDR3 is TGTGCCAGCAGCCCCAGCGGGGGGGTCACAGATACGCAGTATTTT.

The chain has TRBV20-1 and TRBJ1-5, with no clear D. V was shortened by 3 bases and J by 3 bases, with 9 bases between the two germline ends. The germline V gene has CDR1 DFQATT and CDR2 SNEGSKA (reference sequence). The CDR3 extends over 13 amino acids. The CDR3 is CSASTGVNQPQHF. DNA for the CDR3: TGCAGTGCTAGTACCGGGGTCAATCAGCCCCAGCATTTT.

The table lists this clone with a count of one. The chain combines TRBV14 with TRBJ2-7, with 12 nucleotides matching TRBD1. The CDR3 extends over 16 amino acids. Trimming at V came to 3 bases and at J to 7 bases, leaving 10 bases not matched to a gene. CDR1 is SGHDN, CDR2 FVKESK, per germline. CDR3 nucleotides: TGTGCCAGCAGCCACCCACCGGGACAGGGGGCTAGTGAGCAGTACTTC. Its translation: CASSHPPGQGASEQYF.

The rearrangement links TRBV29-1 to TRBJ1-1; D call uncertain. CDR3 length equals 13 residues. V lost 0 bases, J lost 1 base, and 6 bases lay in between. Germline V lookup: CDR1 SQVTM, CDR2 ANQGSEA. CDR3 nucleotide sequence: TGCAGCGTTGAAGATCTAGAGAACACTGAAGCTTTCTTT. It translates to CSVEDLENTEAFF.

Concerning this clone itself: Other nucleotide sequences in the sample specify the same CDR3. The gene calls are TRBV7-2 and TRBJ1-1; D gene ambiguous. The CDR3 is 13 residues long. The germline V gene has CDR1 SGHTA and CDR2 FQGNSA. V was pared by 3 bases and J by 1 base, with 6 bases between. The CDR3 nucleotides are TGTGCCAGCAGCTTTCAGGAGAACACTGAAGCTTTCTTT. Translating gives CASSFQENTEAFF.

This clone showed up just once. The J gene is TRBJ2-1, the V gene TRBV2; a weak D match, TRBD2 (5 bases). The V gene's germline CDR1 is SNHLY and CDR2 FYNNEI. V dropped 6 bases and J dropped 3 bases, with 12 bases sitting between them. This CDR3 contains 14 residues. CDR3 sequence reads: CASREVDFYNEQFF. The CDR3 nucleotides are TGTGCCAGCAGGGAGGTAGATTTCTACAATGAGCAGTTCTTC.

The chain carries TRBV5-6 and TRBJ1-5, with D uncertain. Trimming stripped 2 bases from V and 7 bases from J, with 13 bases between. This CDR3 has 14 residues. Germline CDR1 SGHDT, CDR2 YYEEEE. The CDR3 protein is CASSFGEGFQPQHF. The CDR3 coding sequence is TGTGCCAGCAGCTTCGGTGAGGGTTTCCAGCCCCAGCATTTT.

The J gene is TRBJ2-5, the V gene TRBV28, with unresolved D. CDR1 MDHEN and CDR2 SYDVKM come from the germline V gene. V lost 3 bases and J 1 base, leaving 9 bases between the germline ends. The CDR3 totals 14 residues. The chain's CDR3 is CASSLLSGQETQYF. As DNA, the CDR3 is TGTGCCAGCAGTTTGTTATCGGGCCAAGAGACCCAGTACTTC.

The V and J genes are TRBV30 and TRBJ1-5; D possibly corresponds to TRBD1 (6 bases). This CDR3 comprises 14 residues. CDR1 and CDR2 (germline): GTSNPN, SVGIG (reference sequence). V shed 3 bases and J shed 3 bases, with 12 bases lying between them. CDR3 bases: TGTGCCTGGAGCAACGGACAGATCAATCAGCCCCAGCATTTT. Protein: CAWSNGQINQPQHF. Supplemented by reference TRBV30 and TRBJ1-5, the full variable domain reads SQTIHQWPATLVQPVGSPLSLECTVEGTSNPNLYWYRQAAGRGLQLLFYSVGIGQISSEVPQNLSASRPQDRQFILSSKKLLLSDSGFYLCAWSNGQINQPQHFGDGTRLSIL.

The V and J genes are TRBV6-5 and TRBJ2-6, with D possibly being TRBD1 (6 bases). The CDR3 totals 13 residues. Trimming shortened V by 10 bases and J by 2 bases, and 9 bases separated the two germline ends. CDR1 is MNHEY, CDR2 SVGAGI, per germline. Here the CDR3 reads CATRTAGANVLTF. The CDR3 DNA reads TGTGCCACCCGGACAGCTGGGGCCAACGTCCTGACTTTC.

This chain connects TRBV19 to TRBJ1-4; the D gene is possibly TRBD1 (5 bases). V lost 3 bases, J lost 3 bases, and 11 bases lay in between. There are 15 residues in the CDR3. Germline-derived CDR1 and CDR2 are LNHDA and SQIVND (reference sequence). Written as DNA, the CDR3 is TGTGCCAGTAGTATGTGGGGCGCGGCTAATGAAAAACTGTTTTTT. This gives the protein CASSMWGAANEKLFF.

The genes are TRBV3-1 (or the pseudogene TRBV3-2) and TRBJ1-2; D gene unclear. The V end lost 2 bases, the J end lost 4 bases, and 5 bases lay between the germline ends. The V gene's germline CDR1 is LGHDT and CDR2 YNNKEL (reference sequence). The CDR3 spans 12 residues. The CDR3 nucleotides are TGTGCCAGCAGCCAAACAGTCTATGGCTACACCTTC. Translated: CASSQTVYGYTF.

The V call is TRBV6-2 or TRBV6-3, the J call TRBJ1-5; unclear D gene. V shed 5 bases and J shed 0 bases, with 8 bases lying between them. The CDR3 contains 14 residues. The germline V gene encodes CDR1 MNHEY and CDR2 SVGEGT. The DNA of the CDR3 is TGTGCCAGCAGTCCACTAAATAGCAATCAGCCCCAGCATTTT. Its protein is CASSPLNSNQPQHF.

The CDR3 here is CASSQPRAGGTDTQYF. In nucleotides, the CDR3 is TGTGCCAGCAGCCAACCCAGGGCAGGGGGCACAGATACGCAGTATTTT. V usage is TRBV5-6 and J usage is TRBJ2-3, with D maybe TRBD1 (6 bases). Germline CDR1 reads SGHDT; CDR2 reads YYEEEE. V gave up 4 bases and J gave up 1 base, with 16 bases separating them. The CDR3 totals 16 residues.

This clone was counted once. J is TRBJ2-3 and V is TRBV5-1, with 11 bases matching TRBD2. Trimming took 4 bases from V and 3 from J; bases not matched to a gene: 4. This CDR3 contains 15 residues. Germline V gene data show CDR1 as SGHRS and CDR2 as YFSETQ. Written as DNA, the CDR3 is TGCGCCAGCAGCCCCGGGACTAGCGGTACAGATACGCAGTATTTT. This sequence encodes CASSPGTSGTDTQYF.

This rearrangement joins TRBV10-3 to TRBJ2-4; 7 nucleotides match TRBD1. V dropped 10 bases and J dropped 0; count of bases not matched to a gene: 12. The length of the CDR3 is 16 residues. CDR1 is ENHRY, CDR2 SYGVKD, per germline. The CDR3 region is CATAGTATLAKNIQYF. CDR3 bases: TGTGCCACCGCCGGGACAGCCACTCTAGCCAAAAACATTCAGTACTTC.